These 5 T cell receptor beta chains were all obtained from the same sample, sequenced in a study of blood T cell repertoires in COVID-19. Generated by immunoSEQ multiplex PCR, the TCRdb table keeps only in-frame clones and is missing some. The data hold roughly 200,000 clones, with just under 90% observed a single time. Sequenced sample: peripheral blood. These receptors were obtained from a man in his 60s who had recovered from COVID-19.

The V call is TRBV6-5, the J call TRBJ1-5; 7 bases fit TRBD1. Unmatched junction bases numbered 5, after V lost 6 bases and J lost 6 bases. Germline V gives CDR1 MNHEY, CDR2 SVGAGI. The CDR3 is made up of 13 amino acids. The CDR3 DNA reads TGTGCCAGCAGGGGGACAGTGGGTCAGCCCCAGCATTTT. Its translation is CASRGTVGQPQHF.

V gene TRBV5-1 combines with J gene TRBJ2-7; 9 bases fit TRBD2. Germline CDR1 is SGHRS and CDR2 is YFSETQ. The CDR3 is 16 amino acids. V shed 0 bases and J 0 bases; nucleotides not matched to a gene: 4. Here the CDR3 DNA reads TGCGCCAGCAGCTTGGCGGCTAGCGGGATCTCCTACGAGCAGTACTTC. Its translation: CASSLAASGISYEQYF.

The CDR3 reads CASSLRLAANTGELFF. The CDR3 DNA sequence: TGTGCCAGCAGCTTGCGACTAGCGGCGAACACCGGGGAGCTGTTTTTT. The genes are TRBV11-2 and TRBJ2-2; 9 bases agree with TRBD2. Germline V gene sequence: CDR1 SGHAT, CDR2 FQNNGV. CDR3 length: 16 residues. J gave up 0 bases and V 3 bases, and 2 bases lay outside the gene matches.

The chain has TRBV7-3 and TRBJ2-1; 9 bases align to TRBD2. The CDR3 consists of 11 residues. The germline gives CDR1 SGHTA, CDR2 FQGTGA. The V gene end was trimmed by 5 bases and the J gene end by 15 bases; junction bases not matched to a gene: 5. The CDR3 loop reads CASSAGTSLFF. In nucleotides, the CDR3 is TGTGCCAGCAGCGCCGGGACTAGCCTGTTCTTC.

The chain links TRBV11-2 to TRBJ2-7; TRBD1 matches at 9 bases. V lost 1 base and J lost 7; bases outside the gene matches: 11. The CDR3 is made up of 16 amino acids. The germline V gene encodes CDR1 SGHAT and CDR2 FQNNGV. CDR3 bases: TGTGCCAGCAGCTTAGGAGGGACAGGGCCTATTGAGGAGCAGTACTTC. This codes for CASSLGGTGPIEEQYF.